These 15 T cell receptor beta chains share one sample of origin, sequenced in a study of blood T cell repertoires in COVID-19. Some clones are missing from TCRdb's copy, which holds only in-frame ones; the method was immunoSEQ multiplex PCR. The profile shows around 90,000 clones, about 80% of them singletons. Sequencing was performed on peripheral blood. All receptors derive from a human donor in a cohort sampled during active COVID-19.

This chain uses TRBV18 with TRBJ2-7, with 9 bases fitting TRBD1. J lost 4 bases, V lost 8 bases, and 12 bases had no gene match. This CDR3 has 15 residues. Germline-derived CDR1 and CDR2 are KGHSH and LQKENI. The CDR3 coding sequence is TGTGCCAGCACTTTGTTTACAGGGGGCGAGTACGAGCAGTACTTC. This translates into CASTLFTGGEYEQYF.

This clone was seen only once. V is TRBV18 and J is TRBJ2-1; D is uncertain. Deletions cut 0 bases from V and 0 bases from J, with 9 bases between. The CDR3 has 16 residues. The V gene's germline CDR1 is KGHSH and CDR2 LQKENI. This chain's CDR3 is CASSPPVHSSYNEQFF. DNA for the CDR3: TGTGCCAGCTCACCACCAGTACACAGCTCCTACAATGAGCAGTTCTTC.

CDR3 amino acids: CASSLGQPVNSPLHF. For the CDR3, the DNA is TGTGCCAGCAGTCTGGGACAGCCGGTGAATTCACCCCTCCACTTT. The V call is TRBV27, the J call TRBJ1-6, with 7 bases that match TRBD1. Germline CDR1 and CDR2: MNHEY and SMNVEV (reference sequence). J gave up 7 bases and V 5 bases, and 8 bases lay outside the gene matches. CDR3 length: 15 amino acids.

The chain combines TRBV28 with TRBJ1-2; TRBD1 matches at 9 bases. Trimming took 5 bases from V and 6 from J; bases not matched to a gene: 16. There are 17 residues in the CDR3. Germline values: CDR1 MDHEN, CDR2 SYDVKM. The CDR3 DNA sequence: TGTGCCAGCAGTCCGGCCTCGGGACAGGGAAGAAGGGATGGCTACACCTTC. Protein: CASSPASGQGRRDGYTF.

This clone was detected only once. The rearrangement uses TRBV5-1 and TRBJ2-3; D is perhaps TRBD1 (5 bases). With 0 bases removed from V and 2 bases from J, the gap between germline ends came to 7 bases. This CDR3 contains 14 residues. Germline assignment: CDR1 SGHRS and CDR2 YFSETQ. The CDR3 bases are TGCGCCAGCAGCTTGGGCAGGGACACAGATACGCAGTATTTT. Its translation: CASSLGRDTDTQYF.

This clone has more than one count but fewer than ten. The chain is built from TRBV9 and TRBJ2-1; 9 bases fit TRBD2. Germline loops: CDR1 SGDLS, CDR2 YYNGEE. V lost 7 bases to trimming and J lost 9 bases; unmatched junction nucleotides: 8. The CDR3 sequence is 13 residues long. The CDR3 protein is CASGAGGQLEQFF. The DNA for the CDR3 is TGTGCCAGCGGGGCGGGAGGGCAACTTGAGCAGTTCTTC. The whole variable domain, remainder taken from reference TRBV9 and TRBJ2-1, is DSGVTQTPKHLITATGQRVTLRCSPRSGDLSVYWYQQSLDQGLQFLIQYYNGEERAKGNILERFSAQQFPDLHSELNLSSLELGDSALYFCASGAGGQLEQFFGPGTRLTVL.

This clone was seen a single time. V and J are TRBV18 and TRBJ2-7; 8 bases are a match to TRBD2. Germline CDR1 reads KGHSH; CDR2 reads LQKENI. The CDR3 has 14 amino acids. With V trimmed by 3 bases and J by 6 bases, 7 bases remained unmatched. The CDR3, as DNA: TGTGCCAGCTCACCTCAACGGACTAGCCTCGAGCAGTACTTC. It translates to CASSPQRTSLEQYF. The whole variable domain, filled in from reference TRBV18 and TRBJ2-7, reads NAGVMQNPRHLVRRRGQEARLRCSPMKGHSHVYWYRQLPEEGLKFMVYLQKENIIDESGMPKERFSAEFPKEGPSILRIQQVVRGDSAAYFCASSPQRTSLEQYFGPGTRLTVT.

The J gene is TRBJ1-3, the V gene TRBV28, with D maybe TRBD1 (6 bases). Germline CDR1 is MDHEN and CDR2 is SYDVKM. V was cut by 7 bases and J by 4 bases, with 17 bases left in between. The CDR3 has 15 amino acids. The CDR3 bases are TGTGCCAGCACCACTCCAGGGGAGCCCGGAAACACCATATATTTT. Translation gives CASTTPGEPGNTIYF. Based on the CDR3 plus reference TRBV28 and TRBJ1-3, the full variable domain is DVKVTQSSRYLVKRTGEKVFLECVQDMDHENMFWYRQDPGLGLRLIYFSYDVKMKEKGDIPEGYSVSREKKERFSLILESASTNQTSMYLCASTTPGEPGNTIYFGEGSWLTVV.

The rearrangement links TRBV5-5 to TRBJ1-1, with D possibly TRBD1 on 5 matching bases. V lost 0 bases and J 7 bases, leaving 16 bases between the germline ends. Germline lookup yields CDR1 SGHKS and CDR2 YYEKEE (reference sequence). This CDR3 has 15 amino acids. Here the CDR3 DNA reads TGTGCCAGCAGCTTGGGCGGGACGGTTATTCTTGAAGCTTTCTTT. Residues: CASSLGGTVILEAFF.

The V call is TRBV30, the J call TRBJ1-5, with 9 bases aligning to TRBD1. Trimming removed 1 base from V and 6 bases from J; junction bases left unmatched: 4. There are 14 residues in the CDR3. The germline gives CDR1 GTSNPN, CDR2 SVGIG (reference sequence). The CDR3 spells CAWSAQGAGQPQHF. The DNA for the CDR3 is TGTGCCTGGAGTGCACAGGGGGCGGGTCAGCCCCAGCATTTT.

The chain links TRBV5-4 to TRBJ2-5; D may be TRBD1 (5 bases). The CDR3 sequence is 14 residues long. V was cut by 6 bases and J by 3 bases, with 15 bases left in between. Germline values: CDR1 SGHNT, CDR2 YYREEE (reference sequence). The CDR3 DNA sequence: TGTGCCAGCACCCTGCCAGGGATGAAAGAGACCCAGTACTTC. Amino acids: CASTLPGMKETQYF.

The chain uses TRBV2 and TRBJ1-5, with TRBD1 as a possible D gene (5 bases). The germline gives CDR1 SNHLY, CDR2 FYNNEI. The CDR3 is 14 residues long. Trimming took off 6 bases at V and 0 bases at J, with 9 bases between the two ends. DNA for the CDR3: TGTGCCAGCAGAGACAGCTATAGCAATCAGCCCCAGCATTTT. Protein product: CASRDSYSNQPQHF.

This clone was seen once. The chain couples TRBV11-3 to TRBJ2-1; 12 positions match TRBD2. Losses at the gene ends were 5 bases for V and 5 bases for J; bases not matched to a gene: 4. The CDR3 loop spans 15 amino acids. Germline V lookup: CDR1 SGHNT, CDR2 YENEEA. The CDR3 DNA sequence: TGTGCCAGCAGCCCCCGACTAGCGGGAGACAATGAGCAGTTCTTC. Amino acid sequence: CASSPRLAGDNEQFF.

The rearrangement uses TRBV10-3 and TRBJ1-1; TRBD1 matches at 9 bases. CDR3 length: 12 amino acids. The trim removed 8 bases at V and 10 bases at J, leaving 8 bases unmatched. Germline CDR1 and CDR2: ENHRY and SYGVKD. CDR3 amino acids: CAIGIEDRGAFF. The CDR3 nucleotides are TGTGCCATCGGCATCGAGGACAGGGGAGCTTTCTTT.

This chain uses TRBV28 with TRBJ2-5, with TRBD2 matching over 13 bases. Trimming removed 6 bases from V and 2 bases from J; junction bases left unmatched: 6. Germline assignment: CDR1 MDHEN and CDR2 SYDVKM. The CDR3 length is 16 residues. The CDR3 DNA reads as TGTGCCAGCAGAATCAGGACTAGCGGGAGTCAAGAGACCCAGTACTTC. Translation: CASRIRTSGSQETQYF. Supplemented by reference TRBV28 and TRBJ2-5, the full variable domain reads DVKVTQSSRYLVKRTGEKVFLECVQDMDHENMFWYRQDPGLGLRLIYFSYDVKMKEKGDIPEGYSVSREKKERFSLILESASTNQTSMYLCASRIRTSGSQETQYFGPGTRLLVL.